The 2 T cell receptor beta chains in this list originate from one sample, sequenced in a study of cytomegalovirus exposure and HLA in healthy donors. Assay used: immunoSEQ multiplex PCR; TCRdb lists only in-frame clones, some missing. The table lists 82,000 or so clones, around 95% of them singletons. Sequencing used PBMCs. Receptors were obtained from a woman younger than 35 in good health and CMV-seronegative.

The rearrangement links TRBV19 to TRBJ2-3; 12 nucleotides align to TRBD2. This CDR3 has 15 amino acids. The germline CDR1 and CDR2 sequences are LNHDA and SQIVND (reference sequence). V was pared by 4 bases and J by 4 bases, with 3 bases of the junction left unmatched. CDR3 amino acids: CASSTTSGSADTQYF. The DNA of the CDR3 is TGTGCCAGTAGTACGACTAGCGGGAGCGCAGATACGCAGTATTTT.

The rearrangement links TRBV6-5 to TRBJ2-5, with TRBD2 matching 7 bases. Germline lookup yields CDR1 MNHEY and CDR2 SVGAGI. J was trimmed by 5 bases and V by 2 bases; bases with no gene match: 2. This CDR3 contains 13 residues. Written as DNA, the CDR3 is TGTGCCAGCAGTTACGGGGAGGGGGAGACCCAGTACTTC. It translates to CASSYGEGETQYF.